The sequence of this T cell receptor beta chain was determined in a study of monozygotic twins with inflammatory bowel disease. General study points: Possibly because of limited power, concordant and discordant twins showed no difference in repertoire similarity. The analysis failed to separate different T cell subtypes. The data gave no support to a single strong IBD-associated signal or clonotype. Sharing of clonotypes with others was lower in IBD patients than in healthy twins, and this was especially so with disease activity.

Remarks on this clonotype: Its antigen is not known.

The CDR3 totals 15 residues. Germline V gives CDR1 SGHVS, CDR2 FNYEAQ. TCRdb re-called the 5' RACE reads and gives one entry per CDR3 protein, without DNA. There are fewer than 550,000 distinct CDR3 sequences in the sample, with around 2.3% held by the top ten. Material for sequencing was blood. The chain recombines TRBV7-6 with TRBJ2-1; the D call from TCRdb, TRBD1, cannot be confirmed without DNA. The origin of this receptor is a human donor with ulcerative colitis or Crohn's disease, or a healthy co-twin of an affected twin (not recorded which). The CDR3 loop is CASSLIVGVDNEQFF.